This TCR beta chain was captured in a study of cytotoxic CD8 clonotypes in ibrutinib-treated CLL. Overall study findings and caveats: In sustained-remission versus progressing patients, sampling times differed.

Sequencing was designed to attain a depth spanning 1 in 200,000 to 1 in 1 million T cells. Data came from immunoSEQ multiplex PCR; TCRdb stores just in-frame clones and leaves some out. The sample contains some 93,000 clones, roughly 80% of which appear only once. The CDR3 is 10 amino acids in total, end residues counted. The V gene's germline CDR1 is LNHNV and CDR2 YYDKDF (reference sequence). As for this clone: Its antigen is as yet unknown. The missing conserved phenylalanine or tryptophan at the end of this CDR3 makes a read error likely. The limits of the CDR3 on the DNA are not certain, so only TCRdb's listed CDR3 is given.

The gene calls are TRBV15 and TRBJ2-3; TRBD2 reflects the table's D call only, with no check against the DNA. Specimen: PBMCs, collected after 12 months of ibrutinib treatment. The receptor was isolated from a human donor with chronic lymphocytic leukemia. This CDR3 reads CATSRGQLVS.